These T cell receptor beta chains were read from a single sample in a study of blood T cell repertoires in COVID-19. The repertoire was sequenced with immunoSEQ multiplex PCR; TCRdb's copy has only in-frame clones and lacks some. The sample lists 220,000 or so clones; 80% to 85% were seen once. The specimen was peripheral blood. The receptor source for this set is a woman in her twenties or thirties who had recovered from COVID-19. CDR3s include the opening cysteine and the closing phenylalanine or tryptophan. Each record gives: CDR3 protein, CDR3 DNA, clone size, J gene, D gene, V gene. The D gene is left open where the match is weak. Clone size is not always given. Where it is, it says once, few, many or a class for expanded clones.

cdr3_aa: CAWSVGDEQYF; cdr3_nt: TGTGCCTGGAGTGTAGGGGACGAGCAGTACTTC; clone_size: many; j_call: TRBJ2-7; d_call: NA; v_call: TRBV30
cdr3_aa: CASSLARGGAPRETQYF; cdr3_nt: TGCGCCAGCAGCTTGGCGAGAGGGGGGGCACCTCGGGAGACCCAGTACTTC; clone_size: NA; j_call: TRBJ2-5; d_call: NA; v_call: TRBV5-1
cdr3_aa: CASSLPGGQNEQYF; cdr3_nt: TGTGCCAGCAGCTTACCGGGAGGGCAGAACGAGCAGTACTTC; clone_size: NA; j_call: TRBJ2-7; d_call: TRBD2; v_call: TRBV11-2
cdr3_aa: CASSPRQGSTYNEQFF; cdr3_nt: TGTGCCAGCAGCCCTCGACAGGGGTCCACCTACAATGAGCAGTTCTTC; clone_size: NA; j_call: TRBJ2-1; d_call: TRBD1; v_call: TRBV7-3
cdr3_aa: CASSRDSLTSYEQYF; cdr3_nt: TGTGCCAGCAGCCGGGACAGCCTCACCTCCTACGAGCAGTACTTC; clone_size: few; j_call: TRBJ2-7; d_call: TRBD1; v_call: TRBV6-5
cdr3_aa: CASSLVASGNEQFF; cdr3_nt: TGCGCCAGCAGCTTGGTCGCTAGCGGAAATGAGCAGTTCTTC; clone_size: once; j_call: TRBJ2-1; d_call: TRBD2; v_call: TRBV5-1
cdr3_aa: CASSVGQGNEKLFF; cdr3_nt: TGTGCCAGCAGCGTAGGGCAGGGGAATGAAAAACTGTTTTTT; clone_size: NA; j_call: TRBJ1-4; d_call: NA; v_call: TRBV9
cdr3_aa: CASSFPDRYHDQPQHF; cdr3_nt: TGTGCCAGCAGTTTTCCCGACAGATATCACGATCAGCCCCAGCATTTT; clone_size: NA; j_call: TRBJ1-5; d_call: NA; v_call: TRBV28
cdr3_aa: CASSLGEGTAFTGELFF; cdr3_nt: TGTGCCAGCAGTTTGGGTGAAGGGACAGCATTCACCGGGGAGCTGTTTTTT; clone_size: NA; j_call: TRBJ2-2; d_call: TRBD1; v_call: TRBV27
cdr3_aa: CAWSVRTGKDQPQHF; cdr3_nt: TGTGCCTGGAGTGTGAGGACAGGGAAGGATCAGCCCCAGCATTTT; clone_size: NA; j_call: TRBJ1-5; d_call: TRBD1; v_call: TRBV30
cdr3_aa: CASSLQGGPMDEQYF; cdr3_nt: TGTGCCAGCAGCTTGCAGGGAGGGCCAATGGACGAGCAGTACTTC; clone_size: NA; j_call: TRBJ2-7; d_call: TRBD2; v_call: TRBV5-4
cdr3_aa: CASSDSSSGSTDTQYF; cdr3_nt: TGTGCCAGCAGTGACTCGTCTAGCGGGAGCACAGATACGCAGTATTTT; clone_size: NA; j_call: TRBJ2-3; d_call: TRBD2; v_call: TRBV6-4
cdr3_aa: CASSQGSTDTQYF; cdr3_nt: TGTGCCAGCAGCCAGGGGAGCACAGATACGCAGTATTTT; clone_size: NA; j_call: TRBJ2-3; d_call: NA; v_call: TRBV11-2
cdr3_aa: CASSEGAGSSSNEQFF; cdr3_nt: TGTGCCAGCAGTGAAGGGGCCGGGAGTTCCTCCAATGAGCAGTTCTTC; clone_size: NA; j_call: TRBJ2-1; d_call: NA; v_call: TRBV2
cdr3_aa: CASSLTLGGAPYGYTF; cdr3_nt: TGTGCCAGCAGCTTAACCCTTGGAGGAGCTCCCTATGGCTACACCTTC; clone_size: NA; j_call: TRBJ1-2; d_call: NA; v_call: TRBV7-3
cdr3_aa: CASSQGPGLLTRVNYEQYF; cdr3_nt: TGCGCCAGCAGCCAAGGGCCGGGACTCCTGACCCGCGTTAACTACGAGCAGTACTTC; clone_size: NA; j_call: TRBJ2-7; d_call: NA; v_call: TRBV4-1
cdr3_aa: CASSLGAGAGEQYF; cdr3_nt: TGTGCCAGCAGTTTAGGGGCGGGTGCGGGGGAGCAGTACTTC; clone_size: NA; j_call: TRBJ2-7; d_call: NA; v_call: TRBV28
cdr3_aa: CASGSTGRAPGQPQHF; cdr3_nt: TGTGCCAGCGGAAGCACGGGCAGGGCCCCCGGTCAGCCCCAGCATTTT; clone_size: NA; j_call: TRBJ1-5; d_call: NA; v_call: TRBV28
cdr3_aa: CASSPRGDNTEAFF; cdr3_nt: TGTGCCAGCAGTCCTCGGGGGGACAACACTGAAGCTTTCTTT; clone_size: NA; j_call: TRBJ1-1; d_call: NA; v_call: TRBV6-6
cdr3_aa: CASSLGQGPNQPQHF; cdr3_nt: TGCGCCAGCAGCTTGGGACAGGGGCCCAATCAGCCCCAGCATTTT; clone_size: NA; j_call: TRBJ1-5; d_call: TRBD1; v_call: TRBV5-1
cdr3_aa: CATRKGLGDNEQFF; cdr3_nt: TGTGCCACCCGGAAGGGACTAGGAGACAATGAGCAGTTCTTC; clone_size: NA; j_call: TRBJ2-1; d_call: TRBD2; v_call: TRBV24-1
cdr3_aa: CASSLMTSGVKETQYF; cdr3_nt: TGTGCCAGCAGTTTAATGACTAGCGGGGTGAAAGAGACCCAGTACTTC; clone_size: NA; j_call: TRBJ2-5; d_call: TRBD2; v_call: TRBV27
cdr3_aa: CASSETVSSYNSLLHF; cdr3_nt: TGTGCCAGCAGTGAGACAGTGAGCTCCTATAATTCACTCCTCCACTTT; clone_size: NA; j_call: TRBJ1-6; d_call: NA; v_call: TRBV25-1
cdr3_aa: CASSEGTGGNSPLHF; cdr3_nt: TGCGCCAGCAGTGAGGGGACAGGGGGCAATTCACCCCTCCACTTT; clone_size: NA; j_call: TRBJ1-6; d_call: TRBD1; v_call: TRBV10-1
cdr3_aa: CASSPPGYMEAFF; cdr3_nt: TGTGCCAGCAGCCCCCCAGGCTACATGGAAGCTTTCTTT; clone_size: NA; j_call: TRBJ1-1; d_call: NA; v_call: TRBV7-9
cdr3_aa: CASSQAGGVVTGELFF; cdr3_nt: TGTGCCAGCAGCCAAGCGGGGGGAGTTGTGACCGGGGAGCTGTTTTTT; clone_size: NA; j_call: TRBJ2-2; d_call: TRBD2; v_call: TRBV4-2
cdr3_aa: CASSEPRELAARNTIYF; cdr3_nt: TGCGCCAGCAGTGAGCCCCGGGAGCTTGCCGCAAGGAACACCATATATTTT; clone_size: NA; j_call: TRBJ1-3; d_call: NA; v_call: TRBV10-2
cdr3_aa: CASSDRPGGAFF; cdr3_nt: TGTGCCAGCAGTGACCGGCCCGGAGGAGCTTTCTTT; clone_size: NA; j_call: TRBJ1-1; d_call: NA; v_call: TRBV6-1
cdr3_aa: CASSPEVGGTEAFF; cdr3_nt: TGTGCCAGCTCACCGGAAGTGGGGGGCACTGAAGCTTTCTTT; clone_size: NA; j_call: TRBJ1-1; d_call: NA; v_call: TRBV18
cdr3_aa: CASSERASGGTDTQYF; cdr3_nt: TGTGCCAGCAGTGAAAGGGCTAGCGGGGGCACAGATACGCAGTATTTT; clone_size: NA; j_call: TRBJ2-3; d_call: TRBD2; v_call: TRBV6-1
cdr3_aa: CASSSPFRAQHF; cdr3_nt: TGTGCCAGCAGTTCCCCATTTCGGGCCCAGCATTTT; clone_size: NA; j_call: TRBJ1-5; d_call: NA; v_call: TRBV28
cdr3_aa: CASSLAQGAGGYTF; cdr3_nt: TGTGCCAGCAGCTTGGCCCAAGGGGCAGGGGGCTACACCTTC; clone_size: NA; j_call: TRBJ1-2; d_call: NA; v_call: TRBV5-5
cdr3_aa: CATSEGGTLQETQYF; cdr3_nt: TGTGCCACCAGTGAGGGAGGGACTCTCCAAGAGACCCAGTACTTC; clone_size: NA; j_call: TRBJ2-5; d_call: TRBD2; v_call: TRBV24-1
cdr3_aa: CASSPAGGLGTQYF; cdr3_nt: TGTGCCAGCAGCCCAGCGGGAGGGTTGGGGACCCAGTACTTC; clone_size: NA; j_call: TRBJ2-5; d_call: TRBD2; v_call: TRBV7-6
cdr3_aa: CASNQINTEAFF; cdr3_nt: TGTGCCAGCAATCAAATCAACACTGAAGCTTTCTTT; clone_size: NA; j_call: TRBJ1-1; d_call: NA; v_call: TRBV28
cdr3_aa: CASSRAPGAGGGGYNEQFF; cdr3_nt: TGCGCCAGCAGCCGCGCCCCGGGAGCAGGGGGCGGGGGTTACAATGAGCAGTTCTTC; clone_size: few; j_call: TRBJ2-1; d_call: NA; v_call: TRBV5-1
cdr3_aa: CSVGGQYQETQYF; cdr3_nt: TGCAGCGTCGGGGGACAGTACCAAGAGACCCAGTACTTC; clone_size: NA; j_call: TRBJ2-5; d_call: NA; v_call: TRBV29-1
cdr3_aa: CASSLSGTRGDTQYF; cdr3_nt: TGTGCCAGCAGCTTGTCCGGGACTAGAGGAGATACGCAGTATTTT; clone_size: NA; j_call: TRBJ2-3; d_call: TRBD2; v_call: TRBV7-2
cdr3_aa: CASSVGTRITDTQYF; cdr3_nt: TGTGCCAGCAGCGTCGGGACTAGAATTACAGATACGCAGTATTTT; clone_size: NA; j_call: TRBJ2-3; d_call: TRBD2; v_call: TRBV9
cdr3_aa: CASSAGMRAFF; cdr3_nt: TGTGCCAGCAGCGCCGGAATGCGGGCTTTCTTT; clone_size: NA; j_call: TRBJ1-1; d_call: NA; v_call: TRBV2
cdr3_aa: CASSLAPRGTNEKLFF; cdr3_nt: TGCGCCAGCAGCTTGGCCCCCAGGGGAACTAATGAAAAACTGTTTTTT; clone_size: once; j_call: TRBJ1-4; d_call: NA; v_call: TRBV5-1
cdr3_aa: CASHRDYEQYF; cdr3_nt: TGTGCCAGCCACAGAGACTACGAGCAGTACTTC; clone_size: few; j_call: TRBJ2-7; d_call: NA; v_call: TRBV2
cdr3_aa: CASSRQGNPEAFF; cdr3_nt: TGTGCCAGCAGCAGACAGGGTAACCCTGAAGCTTTCTTT; clone_size: NA; j_call: TRBJ1-1; d_call: TRBD1; v_call: TRBV7-9
cdr3_aa: CASSPGSGYHDTQYF; cdr3_nt: TGTGCCAGCAGTCCCGGGAGCGGATACCACGATACGCAGTATTTT; clone_size: once; j_call: TRBJ2-3; d_call: NA; v_call: TRBV28
cdr3_aa: CASGTGGGETQYF; cdr3_nt: TGTGCCAGCGGAACAGGGGGTGGAGAGACCCAGTACTTC; clone_size: NA; j_call: TRBJ2-5; d_call: TRBD1; v_call: TRBV7-2
cdr3_aa: CASSLRGGAEKLFF; cdr3_nt: TGTGCCAGCAGTTTACGGGGGGGTGCTGAAAAACTGTTTTTT; clone_size: NA; j_call: TRBJ1-4; d_call: NA; v_call: TRBV27
cdr3_aa: CASSLAPRGSGTIYEQYF; cdr3_nt: TGTGCCAGCAGCTTAGCACCAAGGGGTAGCGGGACCATCTACGAGCAGTACTTC; clone_size: NA; j_call: TRBJ2-7; d_call: TRBD2; v_call: TRBV11-2
cdr3_aa: CATGSTTPSAGELFF; cdr3_nt: TGTGCCACCGGTAGTACAACACCGAGCGCCGGGGAGCTGTTTTTT; clone_size: NA; j_call: TRBJ2-2; d_call: NA; v_call: TRBV24-1
cdr3_aa: CAIRVAGVRGNEQFF; cdr3_nt: TGTGCCATCAGGGTAGCGGGAGTCCGCGGCAATGAGCAGTTCTTC; clone_size: NA; j_call: TRBJ2-1; d_call: TRBD2; v_call: TRBV10-3
cdr3_aa: CASSRSLNTEAFF; cdr3_nt: TGTGCCAGCAGTCGGTCACTGAACACTGAAGCTTTCTTT; clone_size: NA; j_call: TRBJ1-1; d_call: NA; v_call: TRBV28
cdr3_aa: CASSIRTGQVVSAGGDPNEQFF; cdr3_nt: TGTGCCAGCAGTATCAGAACAGGGCAGGTAGTTTCGGCGGGAGGGGATCCGAATGAGCAGTTCTTC; clone_size: NA; j_call: TRBJ2-1; d_call: TRBD2; v_call: TRBV2
cdr3_aa: CASSLSQGRNEQFF; cdr3_nt: TGTGCCAGCAGTTTATCACAGGGGAGGAATGAGCAGTTCTTC; clone_size: NA; j_call: TRBJ2-1; d_call: NA; v_call: TRBV27
cdr3_aa: CASSPPVTFYEQYF; cdr3_nt: TGTGCCAGCAGCCCCCCCGTAACATTCTACGAGCAGTACTTC; clone_size: NA; j_call: TRBJ2-7; d_call: NA; v_call: TRBV7-9
cdr3_aa: CASRTESTEKLFF; cdr3_nt: TGTGCCAGCAGGACAGAGAGTACTGAAAAACTGTTTTTT; clone_size: NA; j_call: TRBJ1-4; d_call: NA; v_call: TRBV7-9